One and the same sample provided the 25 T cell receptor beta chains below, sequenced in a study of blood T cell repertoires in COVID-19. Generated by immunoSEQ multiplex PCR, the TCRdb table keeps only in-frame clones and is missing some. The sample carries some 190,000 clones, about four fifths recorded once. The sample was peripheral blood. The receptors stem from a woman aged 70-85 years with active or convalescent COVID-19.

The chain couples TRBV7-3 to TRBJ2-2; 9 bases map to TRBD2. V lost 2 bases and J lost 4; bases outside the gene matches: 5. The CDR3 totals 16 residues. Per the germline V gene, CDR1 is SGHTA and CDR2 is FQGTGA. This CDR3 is CASSLRTSDGTGELFF. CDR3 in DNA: TGTGCCAGCAGCTTACGGACTAGCGACGGCACCGGGGAGCTGTTTTTT. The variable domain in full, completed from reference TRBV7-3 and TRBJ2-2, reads GAGVSQTPSNKVTEKGKYVELRCDPISGHTALYWYRQSLGQGPEFLIYFQGTGAADDSGLPNDRFFAVRPEGSVSTLKIQRTERGDSAVYLCASSLRTSDGTGELFFGEGSRLTVL.

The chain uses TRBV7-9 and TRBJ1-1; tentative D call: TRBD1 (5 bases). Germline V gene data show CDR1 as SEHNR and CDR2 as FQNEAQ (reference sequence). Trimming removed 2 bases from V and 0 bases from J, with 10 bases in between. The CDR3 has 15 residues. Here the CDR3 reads CASSLIRQMNTEAFF. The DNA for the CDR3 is TGTGCCAGCAGCTTAATTCGACAGATGAACACTGAAGCTTTCTTT.

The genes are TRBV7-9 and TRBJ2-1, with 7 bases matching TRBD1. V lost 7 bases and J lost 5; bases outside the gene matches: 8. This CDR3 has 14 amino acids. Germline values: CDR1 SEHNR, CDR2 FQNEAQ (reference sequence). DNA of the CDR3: TGTGCCAGCACCTTGGGACAGAACAACAATGAGCAGTTCTTC. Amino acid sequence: CASTLGQNNNEQFF.

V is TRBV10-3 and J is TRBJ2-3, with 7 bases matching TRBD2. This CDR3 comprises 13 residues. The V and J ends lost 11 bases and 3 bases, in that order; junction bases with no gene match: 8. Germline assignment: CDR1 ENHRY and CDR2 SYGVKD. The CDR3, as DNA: TGTGCCTCGAGAGCGGGATTAACAGATACGCAGTATTTT. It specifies CASRAGLTDTQYF.

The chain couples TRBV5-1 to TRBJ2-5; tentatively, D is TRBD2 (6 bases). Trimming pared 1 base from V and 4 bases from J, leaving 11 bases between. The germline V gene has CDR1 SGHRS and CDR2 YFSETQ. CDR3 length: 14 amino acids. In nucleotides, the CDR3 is TGCGCCAGCAGCTTGCTTGGGGGAGGAGAGACCCAGTACTTC. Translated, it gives CASSLLGGGETQYF.

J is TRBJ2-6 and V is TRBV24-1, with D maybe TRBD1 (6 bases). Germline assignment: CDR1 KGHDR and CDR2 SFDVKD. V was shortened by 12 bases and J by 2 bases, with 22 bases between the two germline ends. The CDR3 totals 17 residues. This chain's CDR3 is CAPTAGEHTTGANVLTF. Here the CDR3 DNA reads TGTGCCCCCACCGCAGGGGAACATACTACTGGGGCCAACGTCCTGACTTTC.

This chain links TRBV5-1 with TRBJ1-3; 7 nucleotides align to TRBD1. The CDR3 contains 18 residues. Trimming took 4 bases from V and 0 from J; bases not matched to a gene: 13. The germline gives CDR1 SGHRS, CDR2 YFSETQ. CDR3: CASSLGTGAVPSGNTIYF. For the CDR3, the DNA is TGCGCCAGCAGCCTAGGAACAGGGGCCGTCCCCTCTGGAAACACCATATATTTT.

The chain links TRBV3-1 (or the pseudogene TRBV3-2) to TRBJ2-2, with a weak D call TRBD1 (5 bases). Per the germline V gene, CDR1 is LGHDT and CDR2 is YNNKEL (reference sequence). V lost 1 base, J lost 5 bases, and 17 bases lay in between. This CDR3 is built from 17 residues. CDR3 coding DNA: TGTGCCAGCAGCCAAGGGAAGGGGAATAAACTGACCGGGGAGCTGTTTTTT. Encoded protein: CASSQGKGNKLTGELFF.

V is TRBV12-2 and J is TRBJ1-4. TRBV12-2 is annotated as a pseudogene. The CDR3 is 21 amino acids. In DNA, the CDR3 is TGTGCAAGTCGCTTAGCGTATCCCTCAGGCCGCTATTGGGAGACAAATGAAAAACTGTTTTTT. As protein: CASRLAYPSGRYWETNEKLFF.

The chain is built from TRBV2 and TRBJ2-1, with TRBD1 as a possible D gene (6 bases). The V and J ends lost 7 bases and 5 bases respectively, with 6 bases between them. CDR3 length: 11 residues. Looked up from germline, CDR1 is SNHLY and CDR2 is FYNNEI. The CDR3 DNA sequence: TGTGCCAGCAACAGGGACAATGAGCAGTTCTTC. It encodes CASNRDNEQFF.

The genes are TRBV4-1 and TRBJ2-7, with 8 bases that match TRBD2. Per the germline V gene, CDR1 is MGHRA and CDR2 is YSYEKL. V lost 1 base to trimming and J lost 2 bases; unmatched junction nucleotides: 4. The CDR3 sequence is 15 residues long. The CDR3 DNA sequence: TGCGCCAGCAGCCAAGGGGTAGCGGGAACCTACGAGCAGTACTTC. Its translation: CASSQGVAGTYEQYF.

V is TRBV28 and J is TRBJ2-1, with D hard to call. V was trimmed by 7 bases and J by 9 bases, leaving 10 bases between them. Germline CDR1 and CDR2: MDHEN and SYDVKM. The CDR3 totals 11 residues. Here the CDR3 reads CASMSYGEQFF. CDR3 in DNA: TGTGCCAGCATGAGTTACGGTGAGCAGTTCTTC.

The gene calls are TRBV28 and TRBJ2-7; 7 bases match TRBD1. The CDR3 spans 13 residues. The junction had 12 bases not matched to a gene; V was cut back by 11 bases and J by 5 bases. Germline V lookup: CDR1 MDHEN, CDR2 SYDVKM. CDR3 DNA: TGTGCCGTGTCTGTAGGGGGCCAGGACGAGCAGTACTTC. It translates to CAVSVGGQDEQYF.

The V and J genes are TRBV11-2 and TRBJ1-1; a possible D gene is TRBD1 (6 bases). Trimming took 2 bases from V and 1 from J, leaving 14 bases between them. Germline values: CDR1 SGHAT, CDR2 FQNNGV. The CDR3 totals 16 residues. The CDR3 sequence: CASSLWAGTRNTEAFF. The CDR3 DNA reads TGTGCCAGCAGCTTATGGGCTGGGACACGGAACACTGAAGCTTTCTTT.

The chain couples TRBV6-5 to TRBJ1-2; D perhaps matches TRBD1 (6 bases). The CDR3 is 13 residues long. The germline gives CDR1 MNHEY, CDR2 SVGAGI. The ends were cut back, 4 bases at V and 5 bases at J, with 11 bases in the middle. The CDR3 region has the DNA TGTGCCAGCAGTTTGGACAGTACTTATGGCTACACCTTC. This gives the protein CASSLDSTYGYTF.

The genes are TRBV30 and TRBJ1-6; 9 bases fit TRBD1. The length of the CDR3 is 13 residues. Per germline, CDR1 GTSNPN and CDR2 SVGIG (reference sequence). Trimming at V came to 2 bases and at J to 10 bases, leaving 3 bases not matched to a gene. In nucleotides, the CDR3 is TGTGCCTGGAGTCTTGGACAGGGGTCACCCCTCCACTTT. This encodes CAWSLGQGSPLHF.

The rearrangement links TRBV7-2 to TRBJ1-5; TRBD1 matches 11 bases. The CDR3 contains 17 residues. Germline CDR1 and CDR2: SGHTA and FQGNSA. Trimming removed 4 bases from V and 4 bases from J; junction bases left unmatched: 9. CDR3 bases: TGTGCCAGCAGCTCGTTAACCGGGACAGGGGGGAATCAGCCCCAGCATTTT. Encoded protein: CASSSLTGTGGNQPQHF.

Written as DNA, the CDR3 is TGTGCCAGCAGTATCTTTCCGAGACTAGCGCCTCAAGAGACCCAGTACTTC. This translates into CASSIFPRLAPQETQYF. The gene calls are TRBV28 and TRBJ2-5, with 8 bases that match TRBD2. Germline CDR1 and CDR2: MDHEN and SYDVKM. There are 17 residues in the CDR3. Trimming removed 5 bases from V and 2 bases from J; junction bases left unmatched: 13.

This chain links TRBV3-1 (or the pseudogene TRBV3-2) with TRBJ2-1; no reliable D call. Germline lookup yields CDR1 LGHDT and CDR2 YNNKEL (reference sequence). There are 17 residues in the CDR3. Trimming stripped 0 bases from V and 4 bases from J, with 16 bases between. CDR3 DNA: TGTGCCAGCAGCCAAGACTTCTCGGGTATCGGTTACAATGAGCAGTTCTTC. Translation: CASSQDFSGIGYNEQFF.

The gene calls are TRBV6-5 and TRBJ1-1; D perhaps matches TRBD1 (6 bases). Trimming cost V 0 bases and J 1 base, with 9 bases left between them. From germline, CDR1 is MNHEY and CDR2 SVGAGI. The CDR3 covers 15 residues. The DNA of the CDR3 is TGTGCCAGCAGTTACTCCCCGACAGGGAACACTGAAGCTTTCTTT. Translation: CASSYSPTGNTEAFF.

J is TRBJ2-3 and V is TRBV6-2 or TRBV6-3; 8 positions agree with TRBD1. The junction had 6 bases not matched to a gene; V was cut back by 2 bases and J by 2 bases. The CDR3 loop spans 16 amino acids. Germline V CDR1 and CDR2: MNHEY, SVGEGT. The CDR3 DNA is TGTGCCAGCAGTTACGGCAGGGGACAGGTCACAGATACGCAGTATTTT. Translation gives CASSYGRGQVTDTQYF.

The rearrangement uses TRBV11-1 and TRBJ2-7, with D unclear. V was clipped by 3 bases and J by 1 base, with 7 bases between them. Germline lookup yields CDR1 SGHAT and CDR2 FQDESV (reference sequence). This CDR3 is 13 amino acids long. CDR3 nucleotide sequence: TGTGCCAGCAGCTTGGGCAGGTCCTACGAGCAGTACTTC. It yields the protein CASSLGRSYEQYF.

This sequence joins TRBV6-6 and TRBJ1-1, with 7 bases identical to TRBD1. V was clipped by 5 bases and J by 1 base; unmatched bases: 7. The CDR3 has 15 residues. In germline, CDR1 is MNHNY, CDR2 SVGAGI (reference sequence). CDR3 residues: CASSKRQGTNTEAFF. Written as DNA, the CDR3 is TGTGCCAGCAGTAAACGACAGGGCACGAACACTGAAGCTTTCTTT.

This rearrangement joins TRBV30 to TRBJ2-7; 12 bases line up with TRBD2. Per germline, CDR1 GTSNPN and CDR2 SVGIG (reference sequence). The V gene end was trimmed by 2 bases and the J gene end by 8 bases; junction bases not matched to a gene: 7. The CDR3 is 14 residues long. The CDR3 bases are TGTGCCTGGAGTTCCGGGACTAGCGGGCGACAGCAGTACTTC. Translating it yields CAWSSGTSGRQQYF.

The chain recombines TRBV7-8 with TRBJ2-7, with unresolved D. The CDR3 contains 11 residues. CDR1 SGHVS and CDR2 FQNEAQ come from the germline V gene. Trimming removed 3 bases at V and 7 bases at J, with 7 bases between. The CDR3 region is CASSFYEEQYF. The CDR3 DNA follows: TGTGCCAGCAGCTTTTATGAGGAGCAGTACTTC.